The T cell receptor (beta chain) under discussion was sequenced for a study of blood T cell repertoires in COVID-19. Overall study context: Acute and convalescent COVID-19 specimens originated in the United States, Italy and Spain. Sample material is recorded as cDNA or gDNA derived from T cells, B-cell-depleted T cells, or PBMCs.

Sequencing was performed with immunoSEQ multiplex PCR; in TCRdb, only in-frame clones are kept and a portion is missing. The data contain about 230,000 clones, approximately 82% of them singletons. The sequenced sample consisted of peripheral blood. The sequence was collected from a woman aged 70-85 years with active or convalescent COVID-19.

The DNA of the CDR3 is TGTGCCAGCAGCCTCGGACAGGGTGCCTACGAGCAGTACTTC. It codes for CASSLGQGAYEQYF. The rearrangement joins TRBV11-2 to TRBJ2-7; 8 nucleotides line up with TRBD1. The CDR3 contains 14 residues. Germline V gene lookup returns CDR1 SGHAT and CDR2 FQNNGV. The V gene end was trimmed by 5 bases and the J gene end by 2 bases; junction bases not matched to a gene: 5.